This TCR beta chain was recovered during a study of T cell responses to AZD1222 COVID-19 vaccine. This table comes from immunoSEQ multiplex PCR, and its TCRdb copy is limited to in-frame clones, with some not included. The profile shows roughly 100,000 clones, approximately 88% of them singletons. The CDR3 consists of 16 residues. Germline V gives CDR1 SGHAT, CDR2 FQNNGV. The ends were cut back, 3 bases at V and 0 bases at J, with 12 bases in the middle. This specimen was peripheral blood, taken on day 0 of AZD1222 vaccination. The sequence was obtained from an adult in good health. The chain joins TRBV11-2 to TRBJ2-1, with unresolved D. CDR3: CASSLGPDSSYNEQFF. CDR3 in DNA: TGTGCCAGCAGCTTGGGTCCAGATAGCTCCTACAATGAGCAGTTCTTC.